The entry below describes one T cell receptor beta chain. Its specificity is not known. Method: immunoSEQ multiplex PCR; TCRdb's copy keeps in-frame clones and lacks some. Found here are 56,000 or so clones, 70% to 80% of them singletons; the top ten hold approximately 5%. V was cut by 1 base and J by 5 bases, with 12 bases left in between. Per the germline V gene, CDR1 is SGHNT and CDR2 is YENEEA. The CDR3 loop spans 14 amino acids. The record originates from a study of T cell responses to AZD1222 COVID-19 vaccine. The study's findings and limits: An increase in Spike-specific TCR breadth and depth was observed after two AZD1222 doses. Repertoire sampling was restricted to post-peak T cell response timepoints.

Second-dose intervals near 4 or 12 weeks were combined. V is TRBV11-3 and J is TRBJ2-7; D uncertain. The sequencing used peripheral blood, collected 28 days after the second AZD1222 dose. This TCR was recovered from an adult who received the AZD1222 COVID-19 vaccine. DNA for the CDR3: TGTGCCAGCAGCTTAGGAGCGCCGCCGAACGAGCAGTACTTC. Encoded protein: CASSLGAPPNEQYF.